Listed below are T cell receptor beta chains from one sample, sequenced in a study of cytomegalovirus exposure and HLA in healthy donors. TCRdb's table, derived via immunoSEQ multiplex PCR, lists solely in-frame clones and lacks some. This sample has about 140,000 clones, with about 82% found just once. Sequenced material: PBMCs. Receptor source: a male donor in good health and CMV-seronegative. CDR3s include the opening cysteine and the closing phenylalanine or tryptophan. The D gene is left open where the match is weak. Clone size appears in some rows only: once, few, many, or a class for an expanded clone.

D gene: TRBD1
clone size: -
J gene: TRBJ2-3
V gene: TRBV29-1
CDR3 protein: CSYGALITGGYRPDTQYF
CDR3 DNA: TGCAGTTATGGAGCGTTGATCACAGGGGGTTATAGGCCAGATACGCAGTATTTT

D gene: TRBD1
clone size: -
J gene: TRBJ2-7
V gene: TRBV19
CDR3 protein: CASSLGTGWNYEQYF
CDR3 DNA: TGTGCCAGTAGTTTAGGGACAGGGTGGAACTACGAGCAGTACTTC

D gene: TRBD2
clone size: few
J gene: TRBJ2-5
V gene: TRBV6-1
CDR3 protein: CASSEMTGGIETQYF
CDR3 DNA: TGTGCCAGCAGTGAAATGACGGGGGGGATAGAGACCCAGTACTTC

D gene: TRBD2
clone size: once
J gene: TRBJ2-7
V gene: TRBV7-2
CDR3 protein: CASSLMGLAGDEQYF
CDR3 DNA: TGTGCCAGCAGCTTGATGGGACTAGCGGGAGACGAGCAGTACTTC

D gene: -
clone size: once
J gene: TRBJ2-1
V gene: TRBV30
CDR3 protein: CAWTAGSGGSGFF
CDR3 DNA: TGTGCCTGGACCGCAGGAAGCGGAGGATCGGGGTTCTTC

D gene: -
clone size: -
J gene: TRBJ2-7
V gene: TRBV7-9
CDR3 protein: CASSLASFYEQYF
CDR3 DNA: TGTGCCAGCAGCTTAGCTAGCTTTTACGAGCAGTACTTC

D gene: -
clone size: -
J gene: TRBJ2-7
V gene: TRBV19
CDR3 protein: CASSATGEYEQYF
CDR3 DNA: TGTGCCAGTAGTGCAACAGGAGAGTACGAGCAGTACTTC

D gene: TRBD1
clone size: -
J gene: TRBJ2-1
V gene: TRBV5-5
CDR3 protein: CASRSGGNEQFF
CDR3 DNA: TGTGCCAGCAGATCAGGGGGAAATGAGCAGTTCTTC

D gene: TRBD2
clone size: few
J gene: TRBJ2-5
V gene: TRBV10-3
CDR3 protein: CAISAGREQYF
CDR3 DNA: TGTGCCATCAGTGCCGGGAGGGAGCAGTACTTC

D gene: -
clone size: -
J gene: TRBJ2-1
V gene: TRBV13
CDR3 protein: CASSSTGIGLNEQFF
CDR3 DNA: TGTGCCAGCAGCTCAACAGGGATTGGCCTGAATGAGCAGTTCTTC

D gene: -
clone size: few
J gene: TRBJ1-1
V gene: TRBV5-4
CDR3 protein: CASSTDSLRTEAFF
CDR3 DNA: TGTGCCAGCAGCACTGACAGCCTGAGGACTGAAGCTTTCTTT

D gene: TRBD1
clone size: -
J gene: TRBJ2-7
V gene: TRBV28
CDR3 protein: CASSLTGGGIYEQYF
CDR3 DNA: TGTGCCAGCAGCTTAACAGGGGGCGGTATCTACGAGCAGTACTTC

D gene: -
clone size: -
J gene: TRBJ2-5
V gene: TRBV7-2
CDR3 protein: CASSLAPEGGRLQETQYF
CDR3 DNA: TGTGCCAGCAGCTTAGCGCCCGAGGGCGGGCGTTTACAAGAGACCCAGTACTTC

D gene: -
clone size: -
J gene: TRBJ2-2
V gene: TRBV29-1
CDR3 protein: CSVVYRATGELFF
CDR3 DNA: TGCAGCGTTGTATACAGGGCCACCGGGGAGCTGTTTTTT

D gene: -
clone size: -
J gene: TRBJ1-6
V gene: TRBV9
CDR3 protein: CASSEAGTSYNSPLHF
CDR3 DNA: TGTGCCAGCAGCGAAGCCGGGACTTCCTATAATTCACCCCTCCACTTT

D gene: TRBD1
clone size: -
J gene: TRBJ2-7
V gene: TRBV7-9
CDR3 protein: CASSLAGTGLVEQYF
CDR3 DNA: TGTGCCAGCAGCTTAGCCGGGACAGGGTTGGTCGAGCAGTACTTC

D gene: -
clone size: -
J gene: TRBJ2-1
V gene: TRBV19
CDR3 protein: CATLSIGYNEQFF
CDR3 DNA: TGTGCCACCCTTAGCATCGGGTACAATGAGCAGTTCTTC

D gene: TRBD2
clone size: -
J gene: TRBJ2-1
V gene: TRBV9
CDR3 protein: CASSVEASGRAEQFF
CDR3 DNA: TGTGCCAGCAGCGTAGAGGCTAGCGGGAGGGCCGAGCAGTTCTTC

D gene: -
clone size: -
J gene: TRBJ2-2
V gene: TRBV28
CDR3 protein: CASSLRGRGAGELFF
CDR3 DNA: TGTGCCAGCAGTTTAAGGGGGCGCGGGGCCGGGGAGCTGTTTTTT

D gene: -
clone size: -
J gene: TRBJ1-1
V gene: TRBV4-3
CDR3 protein: CASSRGGREAFF
CDR3 DNA: TGCGCCAGCAGCCGCGGGGGGCGCGAAGCTTTCTTT

D gene: TRBD1
clone size: -
J gene: TRBJ2-7
V gene: TRBV30
CDR3 protein: CAGKGRDRPNEQYF
CDR3 DNA: TGTGCCGGAAAGGGACGGGACAGACCCAACGAGCAGTACTTC

D gene: -
clone size: -
J gene: TRBJ1-1
V gene: TRBV25-1
CDR3 protein: CASRYGGTEAFF
CDR3 DNA: TGTGCCAGCAGGTACGGGGGCACTGAAGCTTTCTTT

D gene: -
clone size: -
J gene: TRBJ1-1
V gene: TRBV30
CDR3 protein: CAWIGGVAFF
CDR3 DNA: TGTGCCTGGATCGGAGGGGTGGCTTTCTTT

D gene: -
clone size: -
J gene: TRBJ1-3
V gene: TRBV25-1
CDR3 protein: CASSEGAGWPGNTIYF
CDR3 DNA: TGTGCCAGCAGTGAAGGCGCAGGGTGGCCCGGAAACACCATATATTTT

D gene: -
clone size: once
J gene: TRBJ2-6
V gene: TRBV6-1
CDR3 protein: CASVRGWSGANVLTF
CDR3 DNA: TGTGCCAGCGTCCGGGGTTGGTCTGGGGCCAACGTCCTGACTTTC

D gene: -
clone size: -
J gene: TRBJ2-7
V gene: TRBV6-5
CDR3 protein: CASSYTRRAGGGEQYF
CDR3 DNA: TGTGCCAGCAGTTACACGCGGAGGGCAGGGGGTGGTGAGCAGTACTTC

D gene: -
clone size: -
J gene: TRBJ2-1
V gene: TRBV18
CDR3 protein: CASSGFQGGLNNEQFF
CDR3 DNA: TGTGCCAGCTCAGGCTTTCAGGGGGGATTAAACAATGAGCAGTTCTTC

D gene: TRBD2
clone size: -
J gene: TRBJ2-3
V gene: TRBV12-5
CDR3 protein: CASGLVLAGGRKRDTQYF
CDR3 DNA: TGTGCTAGTGGTTTGGTACTGGCGGGGGGCAGGAAAAGAGATACGCAGTATTTT

D gene: -
clone size: -
J gene: TRBJ1-2
V gene: TRBV11-3
CDR3 protein: CASPTLGDGYGYTF
CDR3 DNA: TGTGCCAGCCCCACCTTAGGAGATGGCTATGGCTACACCTTC

D gene: -
clone size: once
J gene: TRBJ2-7
V gene: TRBV27
CDR3 protein: CASSLQQGGEQYF
CDR3 DNA: TGTGCCAGCAGTTTACAGCAGGGCGGCGAGCAGTACTTC

D gene: -
clone size: -
J gene: TRBJ1-4
V gene: TRBV4-1
CDR3 protein: CASSQEQTNEKLFF
CDR3 DNA: TGCGCCAGCAGCCAAGAACAGACTAATGAAAAACTGTTTTTT

D gene: -
clone size: -
J gene: TRBJ2-7
V gene: TRBV19
CDR3 protein: CASSPPAGFAGSYEQYF
CDR3 DNA: TGTGCCAGTAGTCCCCCAGCGGGTTTTGCAGGGAGCTACGAGCAGTACTTC

D gene: -
clone size: few
J gene: TRBJ1-3
V gene: TRBV7-2
CDR3 protein: CASSLSGNTIYF
CDR3 DNA: TGTGCCAGCAGCTTAAGCGGAAACACCATATATTTT

D gene: -
clone size: few
J gene: TRBJ2-5
V gene: TRBV27
CDR3 protein: CASSLFGRETQYF
CDR3 DNA: TGTGCCAGCAGTTTATTCGGTCGAGAGACCCAGTACTTC

D gene: TRBD1
clone size: once
J gene: TRBJ2-7
V gene: TRBV7-2
CDR3 protein: CASSLASGTGGHEQYF
CDR3 DNA: TGTGCCAGCAGCTTAGCATCCGGGACAGGGGGCCACGAGCAGTACTTC

D gene: -
clone size: -
J gene: TRBJ1-2
V gene: TRBV10-3
CDR3 protein: CAISESREDYGYTF
CDR3 DNA: TGTGCCATCAGTGAGAGCAGGGAGGACTATGGCTACACCTTC

D gene: TRBD1
clone size: -
J gene: TRBJ1-6
V gene: TRBV5-5
CDR3 protein: CASTSTGGPSALHF
CDR3 DNA: TGTGCCAGCACCTCGACAGGGGGCCCCTCGGCCCTCCACTTT

D gene: TRBD1
clone size: -
J gene: TRBJ2-3
V gene: TRBV28
CDR3 protein: CASSLLAQGSDTQYF
CDR3 DNA: TGTGCCAGCAGTTTATTGGCACAGGGGTCCGATACGCAGTATTTT

D gene: -
clone size: -
J gene: TRBJ2-1
V gene: TRBV2
CDR3 protein: CASSDDMAGARDNEQFF
CDR3 DNA: TGTGCCAGCAGCGACGATATGGCAGGGGCCAGGGACAATGAGCAGTTCTTC

D gene: TRBD2
clone size: -
J gene: TRBJ2-3
V gene: TRBV9
CDR3 protein: CASSVYGGGATDTQYF
CDR3 DNA: TGTGCCAGCAGCGTATACGGCGGGGGGGCGACAGATACGCAGTATTTT

D gene: -
clone size: -
J gene: TRBJ2-5
V gene: TRBV9
CDR3 protein: CASSAPTGGGETQYF
CDR3 DNA: TGTGCCAGCAGCGCCCCGACCGGTGGAGGCGAGACCCAGTACTTC

D gene: TRBD1
clone size: -
J gene: TRBJ1-1
V gene: TRBV12-5
CDR3 protein: CASAFDRGLSWAFF
CDR3 DNA: TGTGCTAGTGCCTTCGACAGGGGGTTGTCGTGGGCTTTCTTT

D gene: TRBD2
clone size: -
J gene: TRBJ2-1
V gene: TRBV7-9
CDR3 protein: CASSPGLAGGPSYNEQFF
CDR3 DNA: TGTGCCAGCAGCCCCGGACTAGCGGGGGGGCCTTCCTACAATGAGCAGTTCTTC